This TCR beta chain emerged from a study of T-cell reconstitution after alpha-beta-depleted transplantation in children. Findings of the study overall: Hyperexpanded clones declined; after one year, newly produced T cells mostly supplied diversity. Several hundred graft clones that had expanded were reportedly the source of alpha-beta T cells about two months after transplant.

A note on this clonotype: Its specificity is not known.

The V gene lost 9 bases and the J gene lost 5 bases, with 14 bases spanning the gap. CDR3 length equals 13 residues. The germline gives CDR1 SGHRS, CDR2 YFSETQ. Unique molecular identifiers featured in how the TCRbeta library was prepared. MiXCR was run by TCRdb on the PCR reads, yielding one entry per CDR3 protein. The data show some 440,000 distinct CDR3 sequences, around 15% seen once. This sequence joins TRBV5-1 and TRBJ2-2, with D possibly TRBD1 on 6 matching bases. The receptor comes from a boy in the first two years of life who had a stem cell transplant for Wiskott-Aldrich syndrome, so the T cells may come from the graft donor. This specimen consisted of PBMCs, mostly from graft donor cells, obtained 360 days after TCRalphabeta/CD19-depleted stem cell transplant. The CDR3 sequence is CATSRGSTGELFF. The CDR3 nucleotides are TGCGCCACCTCGAGGGGGAGTACCGGGGAGCTGTTTTTT.